What follows are 26 T cell receptor beta chains derived from one specimen sequenced in a study of T-cell memory formation after mild COVID-19. TCRdb reprocessed the 5' RACE reads with MiXCR, giving one entry per CDR3 protein. The top ten hold 0.7% to 0.85% of the sample, which has some 40,000 distinct CDR3 sequences, about 6% seen once. The sequenced material came from PBMCs or a T cell subset sorted from them (not recorded which). These receptors all come from an adult who had mild COVID-19 (a few samples of this study predate the infection). Cell type and time point are not known.

This clonotype was picked up many times. The genes are TRBV4-2 and TRBJ2-1; 8 positions agree with TRBD2. Germline trimming cut 1 base from V and 8 bases from J; bases unmatched to any gene: 19. Germline V CDR1 and CDR2: LGHNA, YNFKEQ. The CDR3 loop spans 19 amino acids. The CDR3 DNA follows: TGTGCCAGCAGCCAAGTAAAACCCGGGGGGGCCAGTCAGCTCCATGAGCAGTTCTTC. Its protein is CASSQVKPGGASQLHEQFF.

In its sample, this clonotype was seen many times. The chain is built from TRBV5-1 and TRBJ2-1; the match to TRBD2 covers 8 bases. Germline V gives CDR1 SGHRS, CDR2 YFSETQ. The CDR3 extends over 18 amino acids. V gave up 2 bases and J gave up 6 bases; unmatched junction bases: 16. The CDR3 DNA sequence: TGCGCCAGCAGCTTTACCCAAACCGATAGCGGGACCTTCAATGAGCAGTTCTTC. Translating gives CASSFTQTDSGTFNEQFF.

The genes are TRBV27 and TRBJ1-1; TRBD1 might be the D (6 bases). V was pared by 0 bases and J by 4 bases, with 9 bases between. Germline loops: CDR1 MNHEY, CDR2 SMNVEV (reference sequence). This CDR3 is built from 14 residues. CDR3: CASSLSRGLTEAFF. The CDR3 DNA is TGTGCCAGCAGTTTATCCCGGGGGCTCACTGAAGCTTTCTTT.

This clonotype turned up a few times. This chain links TRBV20-1 with TRBJ1-5, with 7 nucleotides matching TRBD1. Germline CDR1 reads DFQATT; CDR2 reads SNEGSKA (reference sequence). The CDR3 has 16 residues. The junction had 8 bases not matched to a gene; V was cut back by 1 base and J by 2 bases. The CDR3 sequence: CSARGQGGVGNQPQHF. CDR3 coding DNA: TGCAGTGCTAGAGGCCAGGGGGGTGTTGGCAATCAGCCCCAGCATTTT.

This clonotype was detected a few times. The V call is TRBV18, the J call TRBJ1-1, with D hard to call. This CDR3 comprises 15 residues. The germline gives CDR1 KGHSH, CDR2 LQKENI. The V end was cut by 2 bases, the J end by 1 base, with 11 bases between. This CDR3 is CASSPRSSGNTEAFF. Written as DNA, the CDR3 is TGTGCCAGCTCACCAAGGTCCTCAGGGAACACTGAAGCTTTCTTT.

This clonotype was observed many times. The V call is TRBV9, the J call TRBJ2-1; D gene uncertain. This CDR3 is built from 12 residues. The V and J ends lost 3 bases and 6 bases respectively, with 7 bases between them. Germline-derived CDR1 and CDR2 are SGDLS and YYNGEE. CDR3 protein: CASSEELNEQFF. In DNA, the CDR3 is TGTGCCAGCAGCGAGGAGCTCAATGAGCAGTTCTTC. Together with reference TRBV9 and TRBJ2-1, the CDR3 gives the full variable domain: DSGVTQTPKHLITATGQRVTLRCSPRSGDLSVYWYQQSLDQGLQFLIQYYNGEERAKGNILERFSAQQFPDLHSELNLSSLELGDSALYFCASSEELNEQFFGPGTRLTVL.

This clonotype was counted many times. V and J are TRBV3-1 and TRBJ2-1, with no clear D. V gave up 6 bases and J gave up 9 bases, with 15 bases separating them. CDR1 is LGHDT, CDR2 YNNKEL, per germline (reference sequence). The CDR3 totals 13 residues. The CDR3 spells CASSRASVVEQFF. In nucleotides, the CDR3 is TGTGCCAGCAGTCGCGCATCCGTAGTTGAGCAGTTCTTC.

This clonotype showed up many times. The chain is built from TRBV5-1 and TRBJ2-3; 9 nucleotides align to TRBD1. V shed 4 bases and J 6 bases; nucleotides not matched to a gene: 6. The CDR3 is 14 residues long. CDR1 and CDR2 (germline): SGHRS, YFSETQ. This chain's CDR3 is CASSPRTGVDTQYF. The CDR3 DNA is TGCGCCAGCAGCCCCCGGACAGGGGTGGATACGCAGTATTTT.

There are a few counts of this clonotype. The chain carries TRBV2 and TRBJ2-1, with D perhaps TRBD1 or TRBD2 (7 bases each). The CDR3 totals 16 residues. Deletions cut 11 bases from V and 5 bases from J, with 25 bases between. Germline V gives CDR1 SNHLY, CDR2 FYNNEI. DNA of the CDR3: TGTGCCGGTCAAGCGGGGACAGCTGGTCGAAACAATGAGCAGTTCTTC. Its protein product is CAGQAGTAGRNNEQFF.

This clonotype has more than one count but fewer than ten. The chain employs TRBV13 and TRBJ1-1, with D possibly TRBD1 on 5 matching bases. The CDR3 extends over 15 amino acids. V was pared by 2 bases and J by 4 bases, with 14 bases between. Germline values: CDR1 PRHDT, CDR2 FYEKMQ (reference sequence). CDR3 sequence: CASSLKGAGSTEAFF. In DNA form, the CDR3 reads TGTGCCAGCAGCTTAAAAGGGGCAGGGAGCACTGAAGCTTTCTTT.

The chain joins TRBV29-1 to TRBJ1-2, with 7 bases aligning to TRBD1. Looked up from germline, CDR1 is SQVTM and CDR2 is ANQGSEA. The CDR3 length is 11 residues. The V and J ends lost 4 bases and 7 bases, in that order; junction bases with no gene match: 3. The DNA for the CDR3 is TGCAGCGTTGCTCAGGGGGGTGGCTACACCTTC. Amino acids: CSVAQGGGYTF.

The chain has TRBV7-8 and TRBJ1-2, with a weak D call TRBD1 (6 bases). The ends were cut back, 1 base at V and 0 bases at J, with 12 bases in the middle. The CDR3 runs 16 residues. The V gene's germline CDR1 is SGHVS and CDR2 FQNEAQ. This CDR3 is CASSLGQVLTNYGYTF. CDR3 sequence (DNA): TGTGCCAGCAGCTTAGGACAGGTGTTAACTAACTATGGCTACACCTTC.

This chain joins TRBV28 and TRBJ2-7; TRBD2 agrees at 11 bases. This CDR3 has 14 amino acids. Trimming cost V 3 bases and J 12 bases; bases outside gene matches: 10. Germline V gene lookup returns CDR1 MDHEN and CDR2 SYDVKM. CDR3 sequence (DNA): TGTGCCAGCAGTTTGAGATCTAGCGGGAGGAGACCGTACTTC. This codes for CASSLRSSGRRPYF.

This clonotype turned up a few times. In nucleotides, the CDR3 is TGCAGCGTTGAAACCCTCCTAGGACACACTGGAGGCTACACCTTC. It translates to CSVETLLGHTGGYTF. J is TRBJ1-2 and V is TRBV29-1; maybe TRBD1 (5 bases). The CDR3 runs 15 residues. Trimming removed 2 bases from V and 8 bases from J, with 21 bases in between. Looked up from germline, CDR1 is SQVTM and CDR2 is ANQGSEA. Complete variable domain (other parts from reference TRBV29-1 and TRBJ1-2): SAVISQKPSRDICQRGTSLTIQCQVDSQVTMMFWYRQQPGQSLTLIATANQGSEATYESGFVIDKFPISRPNLTFSTLTVSNMSPEDSSIYLCSVETLLGHTGGYTFGSGTRLTVV.

The rearrangement joins TRBV24-1 to TRBJ2-1; D unresolved. Trimming left V 6 bases short and J 0 bases short, with 14 bases between. The CDR3 contains 16 residues. Germline assignment: CDR1 KGHDR and CDR2 SFDVKD. The CDR3 coding sequence is TGTGCCACCAGTCCCCATGGCGGCCTCTCCTACAATGAGCAGTTCTTC. Translation: CATSPHGGLSYNEQFF.

This clonotype was observed many times. The rearrangement links TRBV7-2 to TRBJ1-1; maybe TRBD1 (6 bases). CDR3 length: 14 amino acids. CDR1 and CDR2 (germline): SGHTA, FQGNSA. Trimming stripped 4 bases from V and 5 bases from J, with 14 bases between. In nucleotides, the CDR3 is TGTGCCAGCAGCTCCCAGGGGATTCGGACTGAAGCTTTCTTT. Translation gives CASSSQGIRTEAFF.

The chain recombines TRBV6-1 with TRBJ2-7; D is unclear. Germline lookup yields CDR1 MNHNS and CDR2 SASEGT. The V end was cut by 6 bases, the J end by 6 bases, with 15 bases between. CDR3 length: 13 residues. In DNA, the CDR3 is TGTGCCAGCAGCTCGAACGACGAAGCCGAGCAGTACTTC. Translation gives CASSSNDEAEQYF.

The V call is TRBV6-2 or TRBV6-3, the J call TRBJ1-2; no definite D call. The germline V gene has CDR1 MNHEY and CDR2 SVGEGT. Trimming cost V 8 bases and J 5 bases, with 27 bases left between them. This CDR3 comprises 17 residues. CDR3 coding DNA: TGTGCCAGCTCCTCCAAACGCGCGGACTCAAGTGGGTATGGCTACACCTTC. Translating it yields CASSSKRADSSGYGYTF.

This clonotype was observed many times. The rearrangement joins TRBV7-3 to TRBJ2-1; 10 bases match TRBD2. The CDR3 has 16 amino acids. The germline CDR1 and CDR2 sequences are SGHTA and FQGTGA. V was pared by 1 base and J by 5 bases, with 5 bases of the junction left unmatched. The CDR3 DNA reads as TGTGCCAGCAGCTTAAATAGCGGGAGGCCCAACAATGAGCAGTTCTTC. Its translation: CASSLNSGRPNNEQFF.

There are many counts of this clonotype. Written as DNA, the CDR3 is TGTGCCAGCAGTTTAGGGTCCCTTTCGTCCGGGGAGCTGTTTTTT. Translated: CASSLGSLSSGELFF. The V and J genes are TRBV28 and TRBJ2-2, with D hard to call. The CDR3 length is 15 residues. Trimming cost V 2 bases and J 6 bases, with 13 bases left between them. Germline assignment: CDR1 MDHEN and CDR2 SYDVKM.

The chain uses TRBV9 and TRBJ1-1, with 7 positions matching TRBD1. Germline values: CDR1 SGDLS, CDR2 YYNGEE. This CDR3 is built from 15 residues. V lost 0 bases and J lost 1; bases outside the gene matches: 3. The CDR3 spells CASSVVDRANTEAFF. The CDR3 bases are TGTGCCAGCAGCGTAGTAGACAGGGCGAACACTGAAGCTTTCTTT.

This chain joins TRBV30 and TRBJ1-5; no reliable D call. The ends were cut back, 0 bases at V and 4 bases at J, with 7 bases in the middle. The CDR3 covers 13 residues. CDR1 and CDR2 from the germline V gene are GTSNPN and SVGIG (reference sequence). The CDR3 spells CAWSVPPNQPQHF. DNA of the CDR3: TGTGCCTGGAGTGTACCCCCAAATCAGCCCCAGCATTTT.

This clonotype turned up a few times. The genes are TRBV11-2 and TRBJ2-5, with D maybe TRBD2 (6 bases). V was pared by 5 bases and J by 4 bases, with 20 bases between. Per germline, CDR1 SGHAT and CDR2 FQNNGV. The CDR3 extends over 16 amino acids. The CDR3 DNA reads as TGTGCCAGCAGCCCCGGGGGTAGGTCAATCGGAGAGACCCAGTACTTC. Amino acid sequence: CASSPGGRSIGETQYF.

The chain has TRBV18 and TRBJ1-4, with a tentative D call TRBD1 (5 bases). Trimming took off 5 bases at V and 0 bases at J, with 19 bases between the two ends. CDR3 length: 18 residues. Per the germline V gene, CDR1 is KGHSH and CDR2 is LQKENI. The CDR3, as DNA: TGTGCCAGCTCAACGCGGACACTCCAGCCGGCAACTAATGAAAAACTGTTTTTT. As protein: CASSTRTLQPATNEKLFF.

This clonotype was counted between two and nine times. The gene calls are TRBV19 and TRBJ1-5; a weak D match, TRBD1 (5 bases). The germline CDR1 and CDR2 sequences are LNHDA and SQIVND (reference sequence). V was pared by 5 bases and J by 11 bases, with 19 bases between. The CDR3 is 14 amino acids. CDR3 nucleotides: TGTGCCAGTAGTCTGGGACGCATCCCGGGGGCCCAGCATTTT. It translates to CASSLGRIPGAQHF.

This clonotype was seen repeatedly, ten times or more. The DNA for the CDR3 is TGTGCCAGCAGCTCTCGGACAGGGCCCCATAATTCACCCCTCCACTTT. Translation gives CASSSRTGPHNSPLHF. The rearrangement uses TRBV11-2 and TRBJ1-6, with TRBD1 matching over 8 bases. Germline assignment: CDR1 SGHAT and CDR2 FQNNGV. The CDR3 has 16 residues. V shed 4 bases, J shed 5 bases, and the junction held 7 bases outside the gene matches.